This is a list of T cell receptor beta chains from one sample in a study of T cells after posttransplantation cyclophosphamide. TCRdb's copy holds only in-frame clones and misses some; the assay was immunoSEQ multiplex PCR. The specimen has about 30,000 clones, none found just once. Sequencing input: PBMCs. The receptors were sampled from an older woman in good health, CMV-negative, and a related stem cell transplant donor. Both conserved end residues are part of each CDR3. The D gene is left open where the match is weak. Expanded clones are given a class, and other clones once, few, many or no size at all.

j_gene,v_gene,d_gene,abundance,CDR3aa,CDR3nt
TRBJ2-3,TRBV11-3,.,many,CASSVGGRGHTDTQYF,TGTGCCAGCAGCGTGGGCGGGCGGGGGCACACAGATACGCAGTATTTT
TRBJ1-5,TRBV19,TRBD1,many,CASSLVPGQGGNNQPQHF,TGTGCCAGTAGTCTTGTCCCGGGACAGGGGGGGAACAATCAGCCCCAGCATTTT
TRBJ1-5,TRBV29-1,TRBD1,few,CSVVTGTEEPQHF,TGCAGCGTTGTCACAGGGACAGAGGAGCCCCAGCATTTT
TRBJ1-6,TRBV5-6,TRBD1,many,CASSQRDRADNSPLHF,TGTGCCAGCAGCCAACGGGACAGGGCGGATAATTCACCCCTCCACTTT
TRBJ2-1,TRBV7-3,TRBD2,many,CASSFTSGVNEQFF,TGTGCCAGCAGCTTCACTAGCGGGGTCAATGAGCAGTTCTTC
TRBJ2-5,TRBV5-1,TRBD1,.,CASSGTVQETQYF,TGCGCCAGCAGCGGGACAGTCCAAGAGACCCAGTACTTC
TRBJ2-5,TRBV6-5,TRBD2,.,CASNGGRLQETQYF,TGTGCCAGCAACGGGGGGAGACTACAAGAGACCCAGTACTTC
TRBJ2-3,TRBV19,TRBD2,few,CASRVSGGTDTQYF,TGTGCCAGTAGGGTCAGCGGGGGAACAGATACGCAGTATTTT
TRBJ2-5,TRBV15,TRBD1,few,CATRTGGASPETQYF,TGTGCCACCAGGACAGGGGGCGCATCTCCGGAGACCCAGTACTTC
TRBJ2-2,TRBV12-3/TRBV12-4,.,many,CASSLRGSGELFF,TGTGCCAGCAGTTTGAGGGGTTCCGGGGAGCTGTTTTTT
TRBJ1-2,TRBV5-1,TRBD1,many,CASSLAGGAGYTF,TGCGCCAGCAGCTTGGCAGGGGGTGCTGGCTACACCTTC
TRBJ1-2,TRBV5-1,TRBD1,few,CASSLGGGEARGYTF,TGCGCCAGCAGCTTGGGAGGGGGCGAGGCTCGTGGCTACACCTTC
TRBJ2-1,TRBV12-3/TRBV12-4,TRBD2,many,CASSTRSGGGVFF,TGTGCCAGCAGTACCCGCAGCGGGGGCGGCGTTTTCTTC
TRBJ2-3,TRBV19,.,many,CASSPSRKGPGDTQYF,TGTGCCAGTAGCCCCTCTCGGAAGGGCCCCGGAGATACGCAGTATTTT
TRBJ2-5,TRBV29-1,TRBD2,.,CSVEDNAGGGETQYF,TGCAGCGTTGAAGATAATGCGGGAGGAGGGGAGACCCAGTACTTC
TRBJ1-2,TRBV5-1,.,many,CASSLGGGYGYTF,TGCGCCAGCAGCTTGGGAGGGGGCTATGGCTACACCTTC
TRBJ2-7,TRBV9,TRBD1,many,CASSVTGTGGYEQYF,TGTGCCAGCAGCGTCACCGGGACAGGGGGGTACGAGCAGTACTTC
TRBJ1-5,TRBV18,.,many,CASSSNSNSNQPQHF,TGTGCCAGCTCGTCCAACAGCAATAGCAATCAGCCCCAGCATTTT
TRBJ2-3,TRBV27,.,many,CASSSLSGAPDTQYF,TGTGCCAGCAGTTCACTCTCAGGGGCCCCAGATACGCAGTATTTT
TRBJ2-3,TRBV19,.,many,CASLVLRIDRCTDTQYF,TGTGCCAGTTTGGTGCTCCGCATTGACAGGTGCACAGATACGCAGTATTTT
TRBJ1-5,TRBV6-1,.,many,CASSRGGGNQPQHF,TGTGCCAGCAGCAGGGGAGGCGGCAATCAGCCCCAGCATTTT
TRBJ2-6,TRBV12-3/TRBV12-4,TRBD1,many,CASSDRGRPGANVLTF,TGTGCCAGCAGCGACAGGGGGCGTCCCGGGGCCAACGTCCTGACTTTC
TRBJ1-3,TRBV28,.,many,CASSLQGLRLGNTIYF,TGTGCCAGCAGTCTACAAGGGTTAAGGCTCGGAAACACCATATATTTT
TRBJ1-1,TRBV6-5,.,many,CASRVPGNTEAFF,TGTGCCAGCAGAGTACCGGGGAACACTGAAGCTTTCTTT
TRBJ1-6,TRBV7-9,.,many,CASSGGLVTNSPLHF,TGTGCCAGCAGCGGGGGCCTGGTTACCAATTCACCCCTCCACTTT
TRBJ2-3,TRBV19,TRBD1,many,CASSPQGDSFTQYF,TGTGCCAGTAGCCCTCAAGGGGACAGTTTTACGCAGTATTTT
TRBJ2-3,TRBV29-1,.,many,CSVGGGVEHTQYF,TGCAGCGTTGGAGGCGGGGTCGAACATACGCAGTATTTT
TRBJ2-7,TRBV10-3,TRBD1,many,CAISESVDRGTYEQYF,TGTGCCATCAGTGAGTCGGTCGACAGGGGGACCTACGAGCAGTACTTC
TRBJ1-1,TRBV5-1,TRBD1,many,CASHGQGNTEAFF,TGCGCCAGCCACGGACAGGGGAACACTGAAGCTTTCTTT
TRBJ2-5,TRBV6-1,.,.,CASSPRGEETQYF,TGTGCCAGCAGTCCCAGGGGGGAAGAGACCCAGTACTTC
TRBJ1-2,TRBV6-1,.,many,CASSEVGGEYGYTF,TGTGCCAGCAGTGAAGTTGGAGGGGAGTATGGCTACACCTTC
TRBJ1-6,TRBV11-2,.,many,CASSLAPNSPLHF,TGTGCCAGCAGCTTAGCCCCGAATTCACCCCTCCACTTT
TRBJ2-2,TRBV9,.,many,CASSKTGSPNTGELFF,TGTGCCAGCAGTAAAACAGGGTCCCCGAACACCGGGGAGCTGTTTTTT
TRBJ2-4,TRBV27,TRBD2,.,CASSPGLVFAAKNIQYF,TGTGCCAGCAGTCCGGGACTAGTATTCGCGGCCAAAAACATTCAGTACTTC
TRBJ2-1,TRBV11-2,TRBD2,many,CASSLEGTSQRFF,TGTGCCAGCAGCTTAGAAGGGACTAGTCAGCGGTTCTTC
TRBJ2-7,TRBV28,TRBD2,many,CASSFLGLAGRSYEQYF,TGTGCCAGCAGTTTCCTCGGACTAGCGGGAAGGTCCTACGAGCAGTACTTC
TRBJ2-7,TRBV5-1,.,many,CASSLVGDYEQYF,TGCGCCAGCAGCTTGGTAGGGGACTACGAGCAGTACTTC
TRBJ2-1,TRBV4-3,.,many,CASSPDLRQTYNEQFF,TGCGCCAGCAGCCCTGACCTTCGACAGACCTACAATGAGCAGTTCTTC
TRBJ2-7,TRBV19,TRBD1,many,CASSNNRDRAYEQYF,TGTGCCAGTAGCAATAACCGGGACAGGGCCTACGAGCAGTACTTC
TRBJ2-7,TRBV6-5,TRBD2,many,CASSASGTSSYEQYF,TGTGCCAGCAGTGCGTCCGGGACTAGCTCCTACGAGCAGTACTTC
TRBJ1-1,TRBV5-1,TRBD1,many,CASSREPQGTGTEAFF,TGCGCCAGCAGCAGAGAACCACAGGGGACGGGCACTGAAGCTTTCTTT
TRBJ2-3,TRBV2,TRBD2,many,CASRRTSGIGDTQYF,TGTGCCAGCCGCAGGACTAGCGGGATAGGAGATACGCAGTATTTT
TRBJ1-5,TRBV19,.,many,CASSIEGAPNQPQHF,TGTGCCAGTAGTATAGAAGGTGCCCCCAATCAGCCCCAGCATTTT
TRBJ1-1,TRBV18,TRBD1,.,CASSPPIGQGMNTEAFF,TGTGCCAGCTCACCACCGATAGGACAGGGGATGAACACTGAAGCTTTCTTT
TRBJ1-1,TRBV12-3/TRBV12-4,.,many,CASSFRVNTEAFF,TGTGCCAGCAGTTTCCGCGTAAACACTGAAGCTTTCTTT
TRBJ1-4,TRBV30,.,many,CAFRQSNEKLFF,TGTGCCTTCAGACAGTCTAATGAAAAACTGTTTTTT